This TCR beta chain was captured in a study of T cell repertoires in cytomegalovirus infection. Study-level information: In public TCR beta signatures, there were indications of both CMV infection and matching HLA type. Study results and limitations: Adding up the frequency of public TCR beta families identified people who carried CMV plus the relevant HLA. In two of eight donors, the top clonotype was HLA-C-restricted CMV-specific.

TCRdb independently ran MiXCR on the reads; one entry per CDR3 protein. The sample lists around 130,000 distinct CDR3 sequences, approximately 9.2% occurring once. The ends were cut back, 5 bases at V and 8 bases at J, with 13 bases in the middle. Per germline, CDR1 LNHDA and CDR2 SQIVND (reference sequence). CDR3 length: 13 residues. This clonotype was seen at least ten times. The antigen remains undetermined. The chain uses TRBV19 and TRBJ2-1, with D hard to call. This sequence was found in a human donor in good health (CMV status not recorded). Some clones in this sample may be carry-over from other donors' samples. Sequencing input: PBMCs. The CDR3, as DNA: TGTGCCAGTAGTCGACCTGACAACTATGAGCAGTTCTTC. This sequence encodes CASSRPDNYEQFF.